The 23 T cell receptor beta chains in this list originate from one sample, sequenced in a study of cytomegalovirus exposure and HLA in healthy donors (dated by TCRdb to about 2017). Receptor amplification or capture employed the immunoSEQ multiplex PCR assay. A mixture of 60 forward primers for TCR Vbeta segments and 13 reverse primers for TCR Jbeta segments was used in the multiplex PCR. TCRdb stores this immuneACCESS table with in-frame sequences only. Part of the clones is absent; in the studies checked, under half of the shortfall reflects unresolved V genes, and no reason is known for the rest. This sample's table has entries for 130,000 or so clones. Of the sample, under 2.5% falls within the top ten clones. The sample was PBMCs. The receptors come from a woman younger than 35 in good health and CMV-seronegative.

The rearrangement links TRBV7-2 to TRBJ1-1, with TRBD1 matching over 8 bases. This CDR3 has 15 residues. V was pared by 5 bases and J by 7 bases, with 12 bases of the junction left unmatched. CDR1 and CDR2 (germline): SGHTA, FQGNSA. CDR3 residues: CASSRNQGAYSEAFF. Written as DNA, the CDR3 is TGTGCCAGCAGCCGTAATCAGGGGGCCTATAGTGAAGCTTTCTTT.

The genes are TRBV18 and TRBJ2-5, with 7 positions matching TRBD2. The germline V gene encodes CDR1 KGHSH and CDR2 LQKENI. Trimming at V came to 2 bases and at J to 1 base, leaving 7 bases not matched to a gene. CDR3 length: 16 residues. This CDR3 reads CASSPTIAGVQETQYF. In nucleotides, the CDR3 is TGTGCCAGCTCACCAACTATCGCGGGAGTCCAAGAGACCCAGTACTTC.

The chain's CDR3 is CASSLNFDYEQFF. Here the CDR3 DNA reads TGTGCCAGCAGCTTAAATTTTGACTACGAGCAGTTCTTC. The J gene is TRBJ2-1, the V gene TRBV7-3; D is possibly TRBD2 (5 bases). The CDR3 loop spans 13 amino acids. The V gene lost 1 base and the J gene lost 10 bases, with 11 bases spanning the gap. Germline lookup yields CDR1 SGHTA and CDR2 FQGTGA.

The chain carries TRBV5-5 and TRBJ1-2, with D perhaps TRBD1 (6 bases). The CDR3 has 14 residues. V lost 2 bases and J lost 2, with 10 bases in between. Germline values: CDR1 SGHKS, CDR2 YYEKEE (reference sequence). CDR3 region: CASSFNRANYGYTF. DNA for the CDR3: TGTGCCAGCAGCTTCAACAGGGCCAACTATGGCTACACCTTC.

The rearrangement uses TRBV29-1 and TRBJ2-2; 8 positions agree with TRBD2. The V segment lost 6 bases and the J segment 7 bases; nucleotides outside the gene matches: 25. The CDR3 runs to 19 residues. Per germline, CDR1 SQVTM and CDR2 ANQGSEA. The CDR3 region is CSVGGEGPPSGRVGGELFF. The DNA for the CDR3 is TGCAGCGTGGGGGGAGAGGGTCCCCCTTCCGGGAGGGTAGGCGGGGAGCTGTTTTTT.

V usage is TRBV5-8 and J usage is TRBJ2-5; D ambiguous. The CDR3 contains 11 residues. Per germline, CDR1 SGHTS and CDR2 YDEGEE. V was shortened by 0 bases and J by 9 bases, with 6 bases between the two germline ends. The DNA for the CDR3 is TGTGCCAGCAGCTTGGGGAGAGCCCAGTACTTC. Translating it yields CASSLGRAQYF.

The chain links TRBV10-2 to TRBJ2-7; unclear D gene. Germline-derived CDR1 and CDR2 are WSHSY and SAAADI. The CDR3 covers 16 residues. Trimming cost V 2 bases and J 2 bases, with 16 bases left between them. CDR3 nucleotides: TGCGCCAGCAGTGAGGTGACTTCCCGAAGCGCCTACGAGCAGTACTTC. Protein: CASSEVTSRSAYEQYF.

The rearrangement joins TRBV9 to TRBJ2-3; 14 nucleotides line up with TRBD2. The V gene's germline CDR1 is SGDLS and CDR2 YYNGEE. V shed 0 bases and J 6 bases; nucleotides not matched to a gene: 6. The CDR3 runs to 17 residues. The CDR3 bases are TGTGCCAGCAGCGTAGAGACTAGCGGGAGGGCCCTGGATACGCAGTATTTT. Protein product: CASSVETSGRALDTQYF.

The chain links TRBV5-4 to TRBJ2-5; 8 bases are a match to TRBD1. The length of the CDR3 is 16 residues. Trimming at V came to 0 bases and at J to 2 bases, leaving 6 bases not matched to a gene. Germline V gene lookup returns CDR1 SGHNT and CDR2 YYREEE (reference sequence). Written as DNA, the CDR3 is TGTGCCAGCAGCTTGGGACAGGGGAGAGGGCAAGAGACCCAGTACTTC. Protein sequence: CASSLGQGRGQETQYF.

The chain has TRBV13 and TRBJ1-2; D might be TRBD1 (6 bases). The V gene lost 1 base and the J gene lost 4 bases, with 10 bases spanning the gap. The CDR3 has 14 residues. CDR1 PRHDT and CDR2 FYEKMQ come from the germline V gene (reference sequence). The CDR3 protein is CASSLAGQTYGYTF. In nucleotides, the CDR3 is TGTGCCAGCAGCTTAGCAGGACAGACCTATGGCTACACCTTC.

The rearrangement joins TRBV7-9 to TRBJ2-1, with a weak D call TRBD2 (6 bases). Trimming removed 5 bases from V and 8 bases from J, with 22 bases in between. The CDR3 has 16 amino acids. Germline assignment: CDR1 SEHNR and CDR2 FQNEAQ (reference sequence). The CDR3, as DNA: TGTGCCAGCAGCCTGGGGCTCGCGGGGTTAGCGGATGAGCAGTTCTTC. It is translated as CASSLGLAGLADEQFF.

The CDR3 reads CASSIEGTSGTEQFF. Here the CDR3 DNA reads TGTGCCAGTAGTATAGAAGGGACTAGCGGGACTGAGCAGTTCTTC. The chain couples TRBV19 to TRBJ2-1, with 13 bases fitting TRBD2. The CDR3 consists of 15 residues. Germline trimming cut 0 bases from V and 9 bases from J; bases unmatched to any gene: 2. Germline CDR1 and CDR2: LNHDA and SQIVND (reference sequence).

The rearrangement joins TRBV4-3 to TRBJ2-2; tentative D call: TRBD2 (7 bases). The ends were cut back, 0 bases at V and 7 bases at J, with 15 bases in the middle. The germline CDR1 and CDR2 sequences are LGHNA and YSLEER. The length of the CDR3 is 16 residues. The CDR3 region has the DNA TGCGCCAGCAGCCAAGAGGGGGCAAGCGGGGACGGGGAGCTGTTTTTT. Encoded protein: CASSQEGASGDGELFF.

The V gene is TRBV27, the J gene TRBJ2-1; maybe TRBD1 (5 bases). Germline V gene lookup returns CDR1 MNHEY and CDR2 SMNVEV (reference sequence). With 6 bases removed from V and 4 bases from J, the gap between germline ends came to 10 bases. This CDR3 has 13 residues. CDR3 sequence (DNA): TGTGCCAGCAGGGGTCAGGGATACAATGAGCAGTTCTTC. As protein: CASRGQGYNEQFF.

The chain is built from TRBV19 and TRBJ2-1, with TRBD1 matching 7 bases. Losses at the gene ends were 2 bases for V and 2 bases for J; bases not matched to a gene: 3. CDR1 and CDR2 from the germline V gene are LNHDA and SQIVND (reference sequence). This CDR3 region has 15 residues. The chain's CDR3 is CASSISTGTYNEQFF. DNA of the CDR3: TGTGCCAGTAGTATATCGACAGGGACCTACAATGAGCAGTTCTTC.

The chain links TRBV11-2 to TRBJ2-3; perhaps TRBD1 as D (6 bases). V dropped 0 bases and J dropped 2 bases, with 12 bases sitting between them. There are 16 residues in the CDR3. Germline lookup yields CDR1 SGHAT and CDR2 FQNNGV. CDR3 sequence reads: CASSLEPGADTDTQYF. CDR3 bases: TGTGCCAGCAGCTTAGAGCCAGGGGCCGACACAGATACGCAGTATTTT.

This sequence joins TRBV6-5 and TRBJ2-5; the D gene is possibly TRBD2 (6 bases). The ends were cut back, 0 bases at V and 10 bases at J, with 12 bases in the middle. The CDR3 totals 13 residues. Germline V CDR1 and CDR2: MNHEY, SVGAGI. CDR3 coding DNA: TGTGCCAGCAGTTACTCGAACGGGGGTGGCCAGTACTTC. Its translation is CASSYSNGGGQYF.

CDR3 bases: TGTGCCAGCAGCTTGGGAGGGTACTACGAGCAGTACTTC. Its translation: CASSLGGYYEQYF. This chain connects TRBV7-8 to TRBJ2-7, with 7 nucleotides matching TRBD2. CDR1 is SGHVS and CDR2 is FQNEAQ in the germline V gene. V trimming: 3 bases; J trimming: 3 bases; junction bases outside the gene matches: 2. This CDR3 is built from 13 residues.

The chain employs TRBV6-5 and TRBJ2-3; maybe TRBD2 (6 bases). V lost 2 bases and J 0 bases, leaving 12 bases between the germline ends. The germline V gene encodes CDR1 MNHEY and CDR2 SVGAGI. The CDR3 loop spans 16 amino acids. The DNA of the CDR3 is TGTGCCAGCAGTTACCAGGGACTTCCTAGCACAGATACGCAGTATTTT. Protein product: CASSYQGLPSTDTQYF.

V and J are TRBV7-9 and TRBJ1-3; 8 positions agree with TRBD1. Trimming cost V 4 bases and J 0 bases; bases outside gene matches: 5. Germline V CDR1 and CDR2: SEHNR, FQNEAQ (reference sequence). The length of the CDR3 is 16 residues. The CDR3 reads CASSSRQGTSGNTIYF. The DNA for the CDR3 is TGTGCCAGCAGCTCCCGACAGGGGACCTCTGGAAACACCATATATTTT. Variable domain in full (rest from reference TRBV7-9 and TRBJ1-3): DTGVSQNPRHKITKRGQNVTFRCDPISEHNRLYWYRQTLGQGPEFLTYFQNEAQLEKSRLLSDRFSAERPKGSFSTLEIQRTEQGDSAMYLCASSSRQGTSGNTIYFGEGSWLTVV.

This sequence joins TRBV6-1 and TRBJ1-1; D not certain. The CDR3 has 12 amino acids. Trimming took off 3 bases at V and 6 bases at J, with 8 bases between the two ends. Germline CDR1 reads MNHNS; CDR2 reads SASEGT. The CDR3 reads CASSDEYAEAFF. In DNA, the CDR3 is TGTGCCAGCAGTGATGAGTACGCTGAAGCTTTCTTT.

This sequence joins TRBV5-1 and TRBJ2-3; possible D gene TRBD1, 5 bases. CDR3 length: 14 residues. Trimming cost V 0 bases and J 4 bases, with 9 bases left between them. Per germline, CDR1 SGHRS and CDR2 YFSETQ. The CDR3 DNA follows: TGCGCCAGCAGCTTGGGGCTAGGGGCAGATACGCAGTATTTT. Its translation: CASSLGLGADTQYF.

The CDR3 loop reads CASSKAGPRNTGELFF. CDR3 nucleotide sequence: TGTGCCAGCAGCAAAGCTGGTCCGAGGAACACCGGGGAGCTGTTTTTT. This chain links TRBV7-2 with TRBJ2-2; no definite D call. V was pared by 5 bases and J by 1 base, with 14 bases between. Germline V gene data show CDR1 as SGHTA and CDR2 as FQGNSA. There are 16 residues in the CDR3.